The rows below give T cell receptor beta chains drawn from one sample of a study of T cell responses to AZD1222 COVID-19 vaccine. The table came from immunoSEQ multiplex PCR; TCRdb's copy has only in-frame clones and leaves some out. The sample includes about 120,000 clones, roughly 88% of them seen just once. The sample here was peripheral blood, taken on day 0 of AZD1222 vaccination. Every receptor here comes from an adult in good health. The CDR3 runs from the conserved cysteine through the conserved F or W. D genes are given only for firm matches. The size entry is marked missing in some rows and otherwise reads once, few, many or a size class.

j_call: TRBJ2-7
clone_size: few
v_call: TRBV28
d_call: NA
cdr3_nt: TGTGCCAGCAGTTTAGAGGGGTACGAGCAGTACTTC
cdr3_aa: CASSLEGYEQYF

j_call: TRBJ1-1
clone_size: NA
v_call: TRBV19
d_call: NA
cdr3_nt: TGTGCCAGTAGTATAGTGGGTCGGGGAGAAGCTTTCTTT
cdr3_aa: CASSIVGRGEAFF

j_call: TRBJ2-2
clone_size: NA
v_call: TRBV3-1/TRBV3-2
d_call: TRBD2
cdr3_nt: TGTGCCAGCAGCCAACAGCGGGAGAGAACCGGGGAGCTGTTTTTT
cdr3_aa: CASSQQRERTGELFF

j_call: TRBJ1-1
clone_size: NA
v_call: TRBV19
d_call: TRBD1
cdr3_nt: TGTGCCAGTGAGCCCGGACAGGGGACCACTGAAGCTTTCTTT
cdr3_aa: CASEPGQGTTEAFF

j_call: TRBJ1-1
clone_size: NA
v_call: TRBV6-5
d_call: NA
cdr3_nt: TGTGCCAGCGGGAGGGGCTTTCACACTGAAGCTTTCTTT
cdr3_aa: CASGRGFHTEAFF

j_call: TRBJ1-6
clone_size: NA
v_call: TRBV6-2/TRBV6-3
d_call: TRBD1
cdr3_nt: TGTGCCAGCAGCAGACAGGGTGGTGAATCACCCCTCCACTTT
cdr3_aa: CASSRQGGESPLHF

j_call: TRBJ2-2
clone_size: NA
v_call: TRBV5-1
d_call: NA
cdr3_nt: TGCGCCAGCAGCTTGGTTGGCGAGACTACCGGGGAGCTGTTTTTT
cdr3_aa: CASSLVGETTGELFF

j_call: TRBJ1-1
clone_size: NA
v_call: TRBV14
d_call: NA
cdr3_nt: TGTGCCAGCAGCCAAGTTAGGGACACTGAAGCTTTCTTT
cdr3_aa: CASSQVRDTEAFF

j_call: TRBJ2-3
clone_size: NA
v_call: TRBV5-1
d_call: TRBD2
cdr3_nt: TGCGCCAGCAGCGTAGCGGGACCCCGCACAGATACGCAGTATTTT
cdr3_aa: CASSVAGPRTDTQYF

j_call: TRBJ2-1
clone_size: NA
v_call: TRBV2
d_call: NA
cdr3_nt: TGTGCCAGCAGTGAAGTTGCTGGGGATATCTCTTACAATGAGCAGTTCTTC
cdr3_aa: CASSEVAGDISYNEQFF

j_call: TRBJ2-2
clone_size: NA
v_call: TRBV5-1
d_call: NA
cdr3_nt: TGCGCCAGCAGCTCCGGGACAGCGGGCGGCGGGGAGCTGTTTTTT
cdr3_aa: CASSSGTAGGGELFF

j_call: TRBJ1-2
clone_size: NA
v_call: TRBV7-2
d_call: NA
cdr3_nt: TGTGCCAGCACGTACCGGGGAAACTATGGCTACACCTTC
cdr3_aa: CASTYRGNYGYTF

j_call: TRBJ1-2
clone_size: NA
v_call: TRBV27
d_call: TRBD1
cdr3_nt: TGTGCCAGCAGTTCCCTCTTCCAGGGACAGGGTGGGGGCTACACCTTC
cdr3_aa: CASSSLFQGQGGGYTF

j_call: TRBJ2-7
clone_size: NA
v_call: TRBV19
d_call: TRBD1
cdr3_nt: TGTGCCAGTAGTATGCGGACAGGGAGGTCCTACGAGCAGTACTTC
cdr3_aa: CASSMRTGRSYEQYF

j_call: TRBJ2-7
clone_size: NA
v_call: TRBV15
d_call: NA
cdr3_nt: TGTGCCACCAGCAACCTAATGACGGGTACCTACGAGCAGTACTTC
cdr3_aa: CATSNLMTGTYEQYF

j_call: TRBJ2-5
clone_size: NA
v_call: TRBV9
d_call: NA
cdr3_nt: TGTGCCAGCAGCGGGACTGGGGAAAAGACCCAGTACTTC
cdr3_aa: CASSGTGEKTQYF

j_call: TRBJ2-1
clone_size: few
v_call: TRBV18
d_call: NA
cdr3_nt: TGTGCCAGCTCCCCGGGCTCCTACAATGAGCAGTTCTTC
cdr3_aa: CASSPGSYNEQFF

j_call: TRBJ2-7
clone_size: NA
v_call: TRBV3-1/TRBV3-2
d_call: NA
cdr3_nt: TGTGCCAGCAGCCAAGATCCCGGCCCAACCTACGAGCAGTACTTC
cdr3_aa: CASSQDPGPTYEQYF

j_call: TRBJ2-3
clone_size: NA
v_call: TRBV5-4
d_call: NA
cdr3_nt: TGTGCCAGCAGCCCCGGAGGCCTCCCCCTGAGTCGCACAGATACGCAGTATTTT
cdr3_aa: CASSPGGLPLSRTDTQYF

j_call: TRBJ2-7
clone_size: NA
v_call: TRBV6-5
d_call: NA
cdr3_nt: TGTGCCAGCAGTTACTCGATCGTCTATGACGAGCAGTACTTC
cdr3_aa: CASSYSIVYDEQYF

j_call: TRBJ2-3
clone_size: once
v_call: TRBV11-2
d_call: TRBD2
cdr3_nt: TGTGCCAGCAGCGCATCTAGCGGGGGGGCCTGGGATACGCAGTATTTT
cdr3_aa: CASSASSGGAWDTQYF

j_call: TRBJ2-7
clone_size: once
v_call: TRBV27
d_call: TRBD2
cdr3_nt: TGTGCCAGCAGTTCTCTGACTAGCGGGAGCTACGAGCAGTACTTC
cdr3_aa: CASSSLTSGSYEQYF

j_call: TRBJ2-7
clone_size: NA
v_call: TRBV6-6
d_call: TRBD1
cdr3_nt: TGTGCCAGCAGTCAGGGACAGGGGGCCTACGAGCAGTACTTC
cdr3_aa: CASSQGQGAYEQYF

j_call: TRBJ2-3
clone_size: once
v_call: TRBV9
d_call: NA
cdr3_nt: TGTGCCAGCAGCCCGACGGGGACTTTGGCAGATACGCAGTATTTT
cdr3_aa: CASSPTGTLADTQYF

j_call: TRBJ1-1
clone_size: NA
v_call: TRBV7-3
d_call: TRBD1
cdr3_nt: TGTGCCAGCAGCCGGACGGGACAGGCGAACACTGAAGCTTTCTTT
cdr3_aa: CASSRTGQANTEAFF

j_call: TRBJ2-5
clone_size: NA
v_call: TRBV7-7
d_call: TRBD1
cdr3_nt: TGTGCCAGCAGCTTCGGACAGGGTGGAGAGACCCAGTACTTC
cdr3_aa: CASSFGQGGETQYF

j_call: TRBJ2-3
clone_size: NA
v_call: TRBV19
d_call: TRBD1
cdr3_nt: TGTGCCAGTAGTTTACGACAGGGGGCTAGAGATACGCAGTATTTT
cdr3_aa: CASSLRQGARDTQYF

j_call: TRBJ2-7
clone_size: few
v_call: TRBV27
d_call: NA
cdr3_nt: TGTGCCAGCGGGCAAAACTACGAGCAGTACTTC
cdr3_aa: CASGQNYEQYF

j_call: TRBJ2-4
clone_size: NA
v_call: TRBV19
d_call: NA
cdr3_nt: TGTGCCAGTAGTATATCCACCTCCGGGCCAAAACTCCAAAACATTCAGTACTTC
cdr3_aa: CASSISTSGPKLQNIQYF

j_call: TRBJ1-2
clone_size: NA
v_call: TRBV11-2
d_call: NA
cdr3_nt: TGTGCCAGCAGCTTAGATCTAGTTCAATTTAACTATGGCTACACCTTC
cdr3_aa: CASSLDLVQFNYGYTF

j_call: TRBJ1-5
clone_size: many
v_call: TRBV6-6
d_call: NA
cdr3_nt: TGTGCCAGCAGTTGGAAAACAGGGTCCCCCAATCAGCCCCAGCATTTT
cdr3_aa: CASSWKTGSPNQPQHF

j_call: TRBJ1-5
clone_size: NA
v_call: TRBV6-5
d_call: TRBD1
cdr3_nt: TGTGCCAGCAGTAGACAGGGGGATCAGCCCCAGCATTTT
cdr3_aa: CASSRQGDQPQHF

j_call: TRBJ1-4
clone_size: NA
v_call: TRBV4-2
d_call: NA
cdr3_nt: TGTGCCAGCAGCCAAGAGTTGGTTGGAACTAATGAAAAACTGTTTTTT
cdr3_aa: CASSQELVGTNEKLFF

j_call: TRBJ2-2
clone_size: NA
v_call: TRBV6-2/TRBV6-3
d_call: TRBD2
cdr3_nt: TGTGCCAGCAGTAACCTGGGGGAGCTAGCGGGAACCGGGGAGCTGTTTTTT
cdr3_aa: CASSNLGELAGTGELFF

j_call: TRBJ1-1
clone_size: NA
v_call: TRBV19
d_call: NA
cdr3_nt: TGTGCCAGTAGTATAGATGGGCGGTACACTGAAGCTTTCTTT
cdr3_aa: CASSIDGRYTEAFF

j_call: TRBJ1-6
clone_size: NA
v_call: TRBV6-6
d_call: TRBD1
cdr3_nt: TGTGCCAGCAGTTACACAGGGGGTGATAATTCACCCCTCCACTTT
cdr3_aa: CASSYTGGDNSPLHF

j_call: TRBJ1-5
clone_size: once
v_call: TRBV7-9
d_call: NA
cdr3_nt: TGTGCCAGCAGCTTAGGGCAGGGCCCCAAACGAGGTCAGCCCCAGCATTTT
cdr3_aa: CASSLGQGPKRGQPQHF

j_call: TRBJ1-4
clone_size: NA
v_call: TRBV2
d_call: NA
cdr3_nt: TGTGCCAGCAGGGGCACGGACATCCCGGGTGAAAAACTGTTTTTT
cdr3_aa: CASRGTDIPGEKLFF

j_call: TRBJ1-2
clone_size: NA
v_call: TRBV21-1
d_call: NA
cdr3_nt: TGTGCCAGCAGCGGACAAACTACCAACTATGGCTACACCTTC
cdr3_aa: CASSGQTTNYGYTF

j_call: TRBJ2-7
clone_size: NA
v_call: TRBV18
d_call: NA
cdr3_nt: TGTGCCAGCTCCCCGTCTGATGCTTACGAGCAGTACTTC
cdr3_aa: CASSPSDAYEQYF

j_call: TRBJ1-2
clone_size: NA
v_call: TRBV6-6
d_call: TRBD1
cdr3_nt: TGTGCCAGCAGTCCCGGGACAGGGGCCGGAGGGGGCTATGGCTACACCTTC
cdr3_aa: CASSPGTGAGGGYGYTF

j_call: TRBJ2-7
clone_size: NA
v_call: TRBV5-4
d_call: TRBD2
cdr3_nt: TGTGCCAGCAGCTTGGTAGGCGGGACTAGCTCCTACGAGCAGTACTTC
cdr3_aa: CASSLVGGTSSYEQYF

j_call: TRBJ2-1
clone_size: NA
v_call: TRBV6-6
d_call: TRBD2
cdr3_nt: TGTGCCACCAAACCCCCAACTAGCGGCAATGAGCAGTTCTTC
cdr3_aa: CATKPPTSGNEQFF

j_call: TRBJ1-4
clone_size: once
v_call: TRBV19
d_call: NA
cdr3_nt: TGTGCCAGTAGAGGTTCCGGCGCAACTAATGAAAAACTGTTTTTT
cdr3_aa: CASRGSGATNEKLFF

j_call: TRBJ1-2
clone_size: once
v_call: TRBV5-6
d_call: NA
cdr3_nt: TGTGCCAGCAGCTTGGGGGACGCTTATGACTACACCTTC
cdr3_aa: CASSLGDAYDYTF

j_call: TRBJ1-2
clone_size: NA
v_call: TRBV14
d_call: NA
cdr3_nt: TGTGCCAGCAGCCAACAGACTAGGTTGTATGGCTACACCTTC
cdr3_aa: CASSQQTRLYGYTF

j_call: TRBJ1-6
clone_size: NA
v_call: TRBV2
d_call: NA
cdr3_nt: TGTTCTTCGGCCAGCATGAGGGTTGAACCCCTCCACTTT
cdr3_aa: CSSASMRVEPLHF

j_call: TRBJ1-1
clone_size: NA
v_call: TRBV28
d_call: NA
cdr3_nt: TGTGCCTCCCTACCCCGTCAGAGGGAGGGGACTTTCTTT
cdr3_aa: CASLPRQREGTFF

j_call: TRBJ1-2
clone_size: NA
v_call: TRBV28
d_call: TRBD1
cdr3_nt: TGTGCCAGCAGCGGCGGACAGGGGGGCTATGGCTACACCTTC
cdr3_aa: CASSGGQGGYGYTF

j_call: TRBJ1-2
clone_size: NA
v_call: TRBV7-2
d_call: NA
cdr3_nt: TGTGCCAGCAGCTTAGAGGGTGGCAGAAACTATGGCTACACCTTC
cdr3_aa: CASSLEGGRNYGYTF